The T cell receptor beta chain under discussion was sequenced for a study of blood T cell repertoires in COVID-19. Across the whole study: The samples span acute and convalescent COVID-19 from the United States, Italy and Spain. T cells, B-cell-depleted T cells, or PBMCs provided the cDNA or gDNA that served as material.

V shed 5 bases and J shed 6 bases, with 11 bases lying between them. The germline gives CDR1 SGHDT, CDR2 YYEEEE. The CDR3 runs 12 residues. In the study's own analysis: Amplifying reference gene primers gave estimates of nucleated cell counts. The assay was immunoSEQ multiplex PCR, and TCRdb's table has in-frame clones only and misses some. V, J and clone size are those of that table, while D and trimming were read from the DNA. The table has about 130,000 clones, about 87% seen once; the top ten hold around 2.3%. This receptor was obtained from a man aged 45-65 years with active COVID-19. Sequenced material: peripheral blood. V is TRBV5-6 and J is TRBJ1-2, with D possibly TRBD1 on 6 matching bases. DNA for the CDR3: TGTGCCAGCAGGTGGGGGCATGATGGCTACACCTTC. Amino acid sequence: CASRWGHDGYTF.